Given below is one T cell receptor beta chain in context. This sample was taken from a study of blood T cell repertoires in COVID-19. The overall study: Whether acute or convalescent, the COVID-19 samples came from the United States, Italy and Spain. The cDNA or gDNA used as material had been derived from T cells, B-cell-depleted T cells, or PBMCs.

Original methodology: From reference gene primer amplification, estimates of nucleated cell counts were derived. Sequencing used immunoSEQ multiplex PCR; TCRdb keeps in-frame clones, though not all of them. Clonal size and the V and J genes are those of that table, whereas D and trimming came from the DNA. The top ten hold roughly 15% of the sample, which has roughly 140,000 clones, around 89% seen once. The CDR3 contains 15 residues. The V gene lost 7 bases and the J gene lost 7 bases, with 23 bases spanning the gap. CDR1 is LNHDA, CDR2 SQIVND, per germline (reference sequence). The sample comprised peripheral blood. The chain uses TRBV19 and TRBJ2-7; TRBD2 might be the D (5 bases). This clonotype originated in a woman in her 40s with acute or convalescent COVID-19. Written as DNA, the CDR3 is TGTGCCAGTACCCGGGGATCCGGGTCTAATCAGGAGCAGTACTTC. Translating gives CASTRGSGSNQEQYF.